A single sample gave rise to the 31 T cell receptor beta chains below, sequenced in a study of chronic HIV infection and antiretroviral therapy. TCRdb re-derived calls from the 5' RACE reads in MiXCR, one entry per CDR3 protein. This table has more than 40,000 distinct CDR3 sequences, about 19% appearing once. The sequencing input was peripheral blood. These receptors all stem from an adult who had HIV and had not received antiretroviral therapy, or was an uninfected healthy control (not recorded which).

The chain links TRBV7-3 to TRBJ2-2, with D unresolved. The CDR3 length is 14 residues. V was shortened by 3 bases and J by 1 base, with 6 bases between the two germline ends. The germline V gene has CDR1 SGHTA and CDR2 FQGTGA. The CDR3 spells CASSFTKNTGELFF. The CDR3 DNA reads as TGTGCCAGCAGCTTTACAAAGAACACCGGGGAGCTGTTTTTT.

This clonotype was seen more than once but under ten times. The chain employs TRBV11-3 and TRBJ1-1; D might be TRBD1 (5 bases). There are 13 residues in the CDR3. The germline V gene encodes CDR1 SGHNT and CDR2 YENEEA. Trimming stripped 1 base from V and 3 bases from J, with 6 bases between. The DNA for the CDR3 is TGTGCCAGCAGCTTAGTAGGGGACACTGAAGCTTTCTTT. Amino acid sequence: CASSLVGDTEAFF.

The genes are TRBV9 and TRBJ2-7; unclear D gene. The germline CDR1 and CDR2 sequences are SGDLS and YYNGEE. The CDR3 spans 14 residues. Trimming removed 0 bases from V and 0 bases from J, with 7 bases in between. This CDR3 is CASSVGGVSYEQYF. CDR3 DNA sequence: TGTGCCAGCAGCGTAGGCGGCGTCTCCTACGAGCAGTACTTC. Full variable domain (missing parts from reference TRBV9 and TRBJ2-7): DSGVTQTPKHLITATGQRVTLRCSPRSGDLSVYWYQQSLDQGLQFLIQYYNGEERAKGNILERFSAQQFPDLHSELNLSSLELGDSALYFCASSVGGVSYEQYFGPGTRLTVT.

This chain connects TRBV20-1 to TRBJ2-3; maybe TRBD2 (6 bases). V lost 3 bases and J lost 6, with 10 bases in between. Germline V gene lookup returns CDR1 DFQATT and CDR2 SNEGSKA (reference sequence). The CDR3 totals 12 residues. In DNA, the CDR3 is TGCAGTGCTAGCGGGAGTGGCGATACGCAGTATTTT. Translation: CSASGSGDTQYF.

The chain links TRBV28 to TRBJ2-7; 8 bases line up with TRBD2. The CDR3 loop spans 16 amino acids. CDR1 is MDHEN, CDR2 SYDVKM, per germline. V gave up 3 bases and J gave up 1 base; unmatched junction bases: 8. The CDR3 loop reads CASSFHLAGPSYEQYF. As DNA, the CDR3 is TGTGCCAGCAGTTTCCATCTAGCGGGTCCTTCCTACGAGCAGTACTTC.

This sequence joins TRBV12-3 or TRBV12-4 and TRBJ2-1; no clear D. Between the trimmed V and J ends, which lost 8 bases and 4 bases, there was a span of 12 bases. This CDR3 contains 13 residues. CDR3 loop: CASFGRSYNEQFF. The CDR3 coding sequence is TGTGCCAGCTTTGGTAGGTCGTACAATGAGCAGTTCTTC.

This clonotype was picked up a small number of times. V is TRBV5-1 and J is TRBJ2-7; 7 positions match TRBD1. Per the germline V gene, CDR1 is SGHRS and CDR2 is YFSETQ. The J segment lost 2 bases and the V segment lost 8 bases, leaving 10 bases of the junction unmatched. The CDR3 loop spans 14 amino acids. CDR3 amino acids: CASRSGTEAYEQYF. The CDR3 DNA is TGCGCCAGTAGGTCCGGGACAGAAGCCTACGAGCAGTACTTC.

J is TRBJ2-1 and V is TRBV20-1; 8 nucleotides agree with TRBD2. V shed 6 bases, J shed 7 bases, and the junction held 11 bases outside the gene matches. Per germline, CDR1 DFQATT and CDR2 SNEGSKA (reference sequence). This CDR3 has 14 residues. In DNA form, the CDR3 reads TGCAGTGCCAACCAAGCGGGAGTCGGGAATGAGCAGTTCTTC. As protein: CSANQAGVGNEQFF.

The J gene is TRBJ2-7, the V gene TRBV7-8; 7 positions agree with TRBD1. CDR3 length: 13 residues. The V gene end was trimmed by 8 bases and the J gene end by 6 bases; junction bases not matched to a gene: 10. From germline, CDR1 is SGHVS and CDR2 FQNEAQ. The CDR3 reads CASLPGQYREQYF. CDR3 sequence (DNA): TGTGCCAGCCTGCCGGGACAGTATCGCGAGCAGTACTTC.

This clonotype was found a few times. The rearrangement uses TRBV4-2 and TRBJ2-1; TRBD2 is a possible D gene (5 bases). Germline lookup yields CDR1 LGHNA and CDR2 YNFKEQ. The germline V and J ends were trimmed by 1 base and 5 bases, with 12 bases remaining between them. CDR3 length: 15 amino acids. The CDR3 reads CASSQVRVTNNEQFF. In DNA form, the CDR3 reads TGTGCCAGCAGCCAAGTGAGGGTAACCAACAATGAGCAGTTCTTC.

The table lists this clonotype with a few counts. The rearrangement links TRBV11-2 to TRBJ1-6; D might be TRBD1 (5 bases). Per germline, CDR1 SGHAT and CDR2 FQNNGV. The CDR3 is 17 amino acids. With 4 bases removed from V and 0 bases from J, the gap between germline ends came to 13 bases. The CDR3 nucleotides are TGTGCCAGCAGCTCTGGACACCTGAGCTCCTATAATTCACCCCTCCACTTT. Protein sequence: CASSSGHLSSYNSPLHF.

The V and J genes are TRBV5-1 and TRBJ2-7; the D is unclear. The CDR3 totals 16 residues. The germline V and J ends were trimmed by 2 bases and 5 bases, with 20 bases remaining between them. The germline CDR1 and CDR2 sequences are SGHRS and YFSETQ. The CDR3 here is CASSFTRSASSNEQYF. The CDR3 region has the DNA TGCGCCAGCAGCTTCACCCGGTCGGCTAGTTCTAACGAGCAGTACTTC.

Only a few counts were recorded for this clonotype. This rearrangement joins TRBV6-5 to TRBJ2-7, with 7 bases lining up with TRBD1. Germline values: CDR1 MNHEY, CDR2 SVGAGI. This CDR3 comprises 14 residues. The ends lost 6 bases at V and 1 base at J; junction bases unmatched: 6. This CDR3 is CASREYRGSYEQYF. In nucleotides, the CDR3 is TGTGCCAGCAGGGAGTACAGGGGATCCTACGAGCAGTACTTC.

This clonotype showed up just a few times. The V call is TRBV14, the J call TRBJ1-1; tentatively, D is TRBD1 (5 bases). Germline assignment: CDR1 SGHDN and CDR2 FVKESK. With 0 bases removed from V and 0 bases from J, the gap between germline ends came to 11 bases. The CDR3 is 16 amino acids. This CDR3 reads CASSQDFGGLNTEAFF. The DNA for the CDR3 is TGTGCCAGCAGCCAAGATTTCGGGGGTCTGAACACTGAAGCTTTCTTT. Complete variable domain (other parts from reference TRBV14 and TRBJ1-1): EAGVTQFPSHSVIEKGQTVTLRCDPISGHDNLYWYRRVMGKEIKFLLHFVKESKQDESGMPNNRFLAERTGGTYSTLKVQPAELEDSGVYFCASSQDFGGLNTEAFFGQGTRLTVV.

The V call is TRBV20-1, the J call TRBJ2-4, with no clear D. The CDR3 spans 16 residues. V was trimmed by 2 bases and J by 6 bases, leaving 20 bases between them. The V gene's germline CDR1 is DFQATT and CDR2 SNEGSKA (reference sequence). CDR3 coding DNA: TGCAGTGCTAGAATCATCGGCGGCGTGGAGAGAAACATTCAGTACTTC. Protein product: CSARIIGGVERNIQYF.

This clonotype was picked up a small number of times. This rearrangement joins TRBV7-8 to TRBJ1-2, with TRBD1 matching 11 bases. Looked up from germline, CDR1 is SGHVS and CDR2 is FQNEAQ. The CDR3 is made up of 16 amino acids. After removal of 5 bases from V and 3 bases from J, the junction contained 8 bases not matched to a gene. The CDR3 spells CASSTPVGQGDYGYTF. The DNA of the CDR3 is TGTGCCAGCAGCACCCCAGTGGGACAGGGGGACTATGGCTACACCTTC.

This clonotype was counted ten times or more. The chain recombines TRBV28 with TRBJ2-3; D remains ambiguous. Germline CDR1 MDHEN, CDR2 SYDVKM. The CDR3 covers 11 residues. V dropped 3 bases and J dropped 2 bases, with 0 bases sitting between them. CDR3 protein: CASSFTDTQYF. The CDR3 region has the DNA TGTGCCAGCAGTTTCACAGATACGCAGTATTTT.

There are a few counts of this clonotype. The chain links TRBV18 to TRBJ2-5, with D possibly being TRBD1 or TRBD2 (5 bases each). The CDR3 sequence is 16 residues long. V was trimmed by 2 bases and J by 0 bases, leaving 13 bases between them. Germline V lookup: CDR1 KGHSH, CDR2 LQKENI. The CDR3, as DNA: TGTGCCAGCTCACCAAAGAGCATGGGGGACCAAGAGACCCAGTACTTC. Its protein product is CASSPKSMGDQETQYF.

About this clonotype: It may be a read error: a sequence one base away is much more abundant. The chain carries TRBV28 and TRBJ2-1; 9 bases fit TRBD2. V lost 1 base, J lost 7 bases, and 8 bases stayed unmatched. Germline CDR1 and CDR2: MDHEN and SYDVKM. This CDR3 is built from 16 residues. CDR3 DNA sequence: TGTGCCAGCAGTTTATACGGACTAGCGAGGGGTAATGAGCAGTTCTTC. Translating it yields CASSLYGLARGNEQFF.

V usage is TRBV7-2 and J usage is TRBJ1-1; D ambiguous. This CDR3 is 12 amino acids long. Germline loops: CDR1 SGHTA, CDR2 FQGNSA. Trimming left V 7 bases short and J 3 bases short, with 9 bases between. The CDR3 reads CASTDPDTEAFF. The CDR3 DNA reads as TGTGCCAGCACCGACCCAGACACTGAAGCTTTCTTT.

The rearrangement uses TRBV7-2 and TRBJ1-5; perhaps TRBD1 as D (5 bases). V lost 5 bases and J 6 bases, leaving 20 bases between the germline ends. The CDR3 is 16 residues long. Germline V CDR1 and CDR2: SGHTA, FQGNSA. The CDR3 spells CASSLPRQSSGQPQHF. The CDR3, as DNA: TGTGCCAGCAGCCTCCCCAGACAGTCCTCGGGTCAGCCCCAGCATTTT.

To note about this clonotype: One end of the junction is discordant with germline, which a read error may explain. This chain connects TRBV4-1 to TRBJ2-6, with 10 bases fitting TRBD1. The CDR3 loop spans 18 amino acids. Germline CDR1 and CDR2: MGHRA and YSYEKL. The CDR3 DNA reads TGCGCCAGCAGCCAAGATAGGGACAGGGGATCTGGGGCCAACGTCCCGACTTTC. Translating gives CASSQDRDRGSGANVPTF.

This clonotype has just a few counts. In DNA, the CDR3 is TGTGCCAGCAGTCCCGGCGGGAGTTATTACGAGCAGTACTTC. This encodes CASSPGGSYYEQYF. The rearrangement uses TRBV27 and TRBJ2-7, with 7 bases that match TRBD2. Per germline, CDR1 MNHEY and CDR2 SMNVEV (reference sequence). The ends lost 5 bases at V and 4 bases at J; junction bases unmatched: 8. This CDR3 has 14 residues.

The chain is built from TRBV4-1 and TRBJ1-2; D remains unclear. Trimming shortened V by 4 bases and J by 8 bases, and 14 bases separated the two germline ends. Germline CDR1 MGHRA, CDR2 YSYEKL. This CDR3 has 13 residues. CDR3 sequence (DNA): TGCGCCAGCAGCCCAGACCGGGTTTCGGGCTACACCTTC. Protein sequence: CASSPDRVSGYTF.

The V and J genes are TRBV11-2 and TRBJ2-3; 9 nucleotides line up with TRBD2. This CDR3 has 17 amino acids. Trimming took 5 bases from V and 7 from J; bases not matched to a gene: 16. CDR1 is SGHAT, CDR2 FQNNGV, per germline. For the CDR3, the DNA is TGTGCCAGCAGCCCCTGGTTGAGCGGGAGGAATGTGAATACGCAGTATTTT. This gives the protein CASSPWLSGRNVNTQYF.

V usage is TRBV6-4 and J usage is TRBJ1-1; D is perhaps TRBD1 (5 bases). The V end was cut by 6 bases, the J end by 3 bases, with 11 bases between. This CDR3 contains 13 residues. CDR1 and CDR2 (germline): MRHNA, SNTAGT. Here the CDR3 DNA reads TGTGCCAGCAGCTCAGGGTTCGACACTGAAGCTTTCTTT. Residues: CASSSGFDTEAFF.

A few counts support this clonotype. The chain is built from TRBV10-2 and TRBJ1-1; no reliable D call. The V gene's germline CDR1 is WSHSY and CDR2 SAAADI. Trimming removed 0 bases at V and 0 bases at J, with 5 bases between. This CDR3 has 14 residues. The DNA of the CDR3 is TGCGCCAGCAGTGAGTCTGGGTTGAACACTGAAGCTTTCTTT. Translated, it gives CASSESGLNTEAFF.

This clonotype appeared a few times. The CDR3 region has the DNA TGCAGTGCCCAGGGATGGACTAGCGGGAGAGGGACGACAGATACGCAGTATTTT. Translated, it gives CSAQGWTSGRGTTDTQYF. This chain uses TRBV20-1 with TRBJ2-3, with TRBD2 matching 13 bases. V shed 6 bases and J 3 bases; nucleotides not matched to a gene: 15. The CDR3 is made up of 18 amino acids. Germline V gives CDR1 DFQATT, CDR2 SNEGSKA (reference sequence).

J is TRBJ1-3 and V is TRBV28, with D possibly being TRBD1 (5 bases). Trimming pared 8 bases from V and 6 bases from J, leaving 17 bases between. Germline V gene lookup returns CDR1 MDHEN and CDR2 SYDVKM. The CDR3 length is 14 residues. The CDR3, as DNA: TGTGCCAGCGGGATAGCGGGACGGCAAAACACCATATATTTT. This codes for CASGIAGRQNTIYF. The variable domain in full, with the rest retrieved from reference TRBV28 and TRBJ1-3, is DVKVTQSSRYLVKRTGEKVFLECVQDMDHENMFWYRQDPGLGLRLIYFSYDVKMKEKGDIPEGYSVSREKKERFSLILESASTNQTSMYLCASGIAGRQNTIYFGEGSWLTVV.

This clonotype showed up just a few times. The V call is TRBV28, the J call TRBJ1-1, with D unresolved. With 2 bases removed from V and 3 bases from J, the gap between germline ends came to 7 bases. The CDR3 consists of 13 residues. Germline CDR1 MDHEN, CDR2 SYDVKM. The CDR3 nucleotides are TGTGCCAGCAGTTTACTCAAATACACTGAAGCTTTCTTT. This sequence encodes CASSLLKYTEAFF.

This sequence joins TRBV7-9 and TRBJ1-1; D possibly corresponds to TRBD1 (5 bases). This CDR3 has 19 residues. Trimming took off 6 bases at V and 0 bases at J, with 26 bases between the two ends. Germline lookup yields CDR1 SEHNR and CDR2 FQNEAQ (reference sequence). For the CDR3, the DNA is TGTGCCAGCAGAAATCCGCCGGGCACCACGCAGGGAATGAACACTGAAGCTTTCTTT. Its protein is CASRNPPGTTQGMNTEAFF. The entire variable domain, with the rest obtained from reference TRBV7-9 and TRBJ1-1, is as follows: DTGVSQNPRHKITKRGQNVTFRCDPISEHNRLYWYRQTLGQGPEFLTYFQNEAQLEKSRLLSDRFSAERPKGSFSTLEIQRTEQGDSAMYLCASRNPPGTTQGMNTEAFFGQGTRLTVV.